This TCR beta chain was observed in a study of breast tumors, draining lymph nodes, adjacent tissues. This clonotype was observed at least ten times. Its antigen remains unidentified. From the multiplex PCR reads, TCRdb called clonotypes with MiXCR, one entry per CDR3 protein. This table has 20,000 to 30,000 distinct CDR3 sequences, approximately 23% appearing once. Study findings and constraints: The lymph node origin of tumor T cells was framed as consistent with a hypothesis, not demonstrated. Tumors had less TCR diversity than lymph nodes, more than nontumor tissue. Findings are consistent with lymph node origin and intratumoral expansion of most tumor T cells.

This TCR came from a female donor with breast cancer. Some clones in this sample may be carry-over from other donors' samples. The sequenced sample consisted of breast tumor tissue.

The CDR3 nucleotides are TGTGCCATCAGTGAGTCACTAGCGGGAGCTTACGAGCAGTACTTC. Its translation: CAISESLAGAYEQYF. This chain joins TRBV10-3 and TRBJ2-7; 11 bases are a match to TRBD2. Per the germline V gene, CDR1 is ENHRY and CDR2 is SYGVKD. The trim removed 0 bases at V and 4 bases at J, leaving 2 bases unmatched. This CDR3 has 15 amino acids.